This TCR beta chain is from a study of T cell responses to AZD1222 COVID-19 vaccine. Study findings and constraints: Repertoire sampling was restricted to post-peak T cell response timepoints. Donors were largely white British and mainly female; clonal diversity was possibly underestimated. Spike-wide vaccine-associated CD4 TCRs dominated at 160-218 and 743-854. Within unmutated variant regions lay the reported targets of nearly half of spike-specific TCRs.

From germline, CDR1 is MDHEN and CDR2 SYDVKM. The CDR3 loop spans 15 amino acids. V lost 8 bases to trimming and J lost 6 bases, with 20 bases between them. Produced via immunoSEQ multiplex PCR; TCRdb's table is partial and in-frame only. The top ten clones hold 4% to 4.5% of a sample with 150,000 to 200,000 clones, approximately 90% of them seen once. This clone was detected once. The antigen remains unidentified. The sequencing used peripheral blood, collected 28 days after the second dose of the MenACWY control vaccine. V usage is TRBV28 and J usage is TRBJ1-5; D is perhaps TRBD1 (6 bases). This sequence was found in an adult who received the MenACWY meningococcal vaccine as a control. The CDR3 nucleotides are TGTGCCAGCTGGGGGGCAAGCCGCCAGGGTCAGCCCCAGCATTTT. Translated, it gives CASWGASRQGQPQHF.